This T cell receptor (beta chain) was identified during a study of graft-versus-host responses after intestinal transplantation. Responders (200,000, CFSE-labeled) were co-plated with 200,000 irradiated, violet-dye-labeled stimulators. The study, taken as a whole, reports: Within allografts, high graft-versus-host to host-versus-graft clonal ratios were seen among patients with graft-donor T cell macrochimerism.

TCRdb's table, derived via immunoSEQ multiplex PCR, lists solely in-frame clones and lacks some. The table shows 12,000 to 15,000 clones, with 35% to 40% occurring only once. The receptor was isolated from a human patient who received an intestinal transplant. This sample comprised alloreactive CD8+ T cells from a mixed lymphocyte reaction culture, obtained before intestinal transplant. Documented subset: CFSE-low proliferating T cells sorted from approximately 6-day pre-transplant mixed lymphocyte reaction (GvH or HvG direction).

The CDR3 DNA sequence: TGCAGCGTTGGGGGAGGGGATGAAGTGGCCGAGCAGTACTTC. It is translated as CSVGGGDEVAEQYF. The chain links TRBV29-1 to TRBJ2-7; 7 positions agree with TRBD2. This CDR3 comprises 14 residues. The trim removed 4 bases at V and 6 bases at J, leaving 12 bases unmatched. Germline V gene lookup returns CDR1 SQVTM and CDR2 ANQGSEA.